This T cell receptor (beta chain) stems from a study of human T cells and chemical hapten exposure (dated by TCRdb to the early 2020s). For the wider study: For sensitization, 2% DPC in acetone was applied to a 2 cm by 2 cm area of upper inner arm skin. Weekly therapeutic DPC doses were additionally applied to the scalp of patients throughout the approximately 25-week study period. Patch tests used Finn chambers with 0.01% DPC on the upper back, scored after 6 days by International Contact Dermatitis Research Group standards. The mostly female patient cohort included alopecia areata with under or over 50% scalp involvement, alopecia totalis and alopecia universalis. Libraries were pooled for sequencing, and per-sample TCR yields varied mainly because of small differences in library volumes within the pool. This study followed changes in the peripheral blood TCR repertoire in vivo during primary and secondary sensitization of alopecia patients to the hapten diphenylcyclopropenone (DPC). Blood samples were taken from patients before sensitization (week 0) and at 2, 6 and about 24 weeks after DPC sensitization. Around 29 alopecia patients provided blood for TCR sequencing at one to four time points (pre-sensitization, 2, 6 and 24 weeks). The study at large found these results: Patch test score was positively correlated with the number of PT1 expanded TCRs, with significance at thresholds 8, 16 and 32 but not at 4. Because all patients had alopecia, a presumed autoimmune disease, the immune response of the patients might differ from that of healthy individuals. After repeated subsampling, changes were observed in the strength of the expansion versus patch-test correlation and in the threshold at which the correlation became significant. Significantly more large CDR3 similarity clusters were formed by expanded TCRs than by pre-sensitization or healthy control sets, consistent with antigen-driven responses. The number of TCRs above 1 in 1000 frequency did not change with DPC sensitization; there was no evidence of global repertoire structure alterations.

Libraries were constructed by RACE. Sequencing was carried out with a NextSeq 500. During library preparation, unique molecular identifiers were attached to individual cDNA molecules so that TCRs could be counted quantitatively and reproducibly. Both TCR alpha and TCR beta chains were sequenced from each blood RNA sample. The published analysis was carried out like this. Samples had a median of approximately 93,000 TCRs, with a range from roughly 20,000 to 700,000. The Decombinator software suite was used to annotate the V, J and CDR3 of the TCR reads. To make PS versus PT1 abundance plots, every sample was subsampled to the same number of TCRs (28,000). Expanded TCRs were defined as absent before sensitization and observed at least eight times at the 2-week time point. TCRdb reran the public reads through fastp at Q25 and MiXCR, keeping productive beta chains. For every CDR3 protein sequence, its rows merge into one entry that carries the most common genes and DNA. TCRdb, not the authors, supplied the V and J calls. The sample table holds 120,000 or so distinct CDR3 sequences, of which roughly 13% were seen once. About 0.85% of the sample is in the top ten clones.

V is shortened by 0 bases, J by 4 bases, and the region joining them spans 3 bases. From the cysteine through the phenylalanine, the CDR3 covers 12 amino acids. The only DNA kept is the CDR3, 36 bases in frame from the first base. CDR1 LGHDT and CDR2 YNNKEL were looked up in the germline V gene (reference sequence). According to the study, the label for this sample's time point signals: patch test 1, 2 weeks after DPC sensitization. What this sample's treatment or condition label stands for: therapeutic diphenylcyclopropenone sensitization with weekly scalp DPC. At every patch-test visit, the blood draw took place before the patch test was put on. Patients were considered eligible if aged 18 to 70, diagnosed with alopecia and deemed suitable for DPC therapy, and patients were excluded if pregnant. Unfractionated whole blood was collected in Tempus Blood RNA tubes, and total RNA was extracted from that blood.

To note about this clonotype: There is no known antigen for this receptor. No much larger clonotype is one base removed from it; base qualities were not supplied.

The clonotype comes from a man in his late teens or twenties with alopecia areata. Some clones in this sample may be carry-over from other donors' samples. Sample: whole blood, taken in connection with sensitization to the hapten diphenylcyclopropenone (DPC). The rearranged segments are TRBV3-1 and TRBJ1-2; the D gene is unclear. The CDR3 region has the sequence CASSQDGYGYTF. The nucleotide sequence reads as follows: TGTGCCAGCAGCCAAGACGGCTATGGCTACACCTTC.